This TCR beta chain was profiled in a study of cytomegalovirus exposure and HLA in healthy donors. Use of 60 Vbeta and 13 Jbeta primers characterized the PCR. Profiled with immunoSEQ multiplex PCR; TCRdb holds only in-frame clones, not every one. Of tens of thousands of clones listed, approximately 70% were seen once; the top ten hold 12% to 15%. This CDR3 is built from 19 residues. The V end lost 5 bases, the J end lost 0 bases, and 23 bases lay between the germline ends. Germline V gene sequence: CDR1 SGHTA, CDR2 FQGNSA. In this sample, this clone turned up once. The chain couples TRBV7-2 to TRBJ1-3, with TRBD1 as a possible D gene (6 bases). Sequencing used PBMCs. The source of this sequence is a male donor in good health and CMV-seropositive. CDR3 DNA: TGTGCCAGCAGCAGCCAAATATCAGGGGTCTACAGCTCTGGAAACACCATATATTTT. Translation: CASSSQISGVYSSGNTIYF.